This T cell receptor (beta chain) was recovered during a study of T cells in Graves' hyperthyroidism and ophthalmopathy. This clonotype was picked up a small number of times. As yet, its antigen is unknown. Study conclusions and caveats: Classification by a 13 V-J model distinguished ophthalmopathy from stable hyperthyroidism. The model made its ophthalmopathy prediction, and onset followed a median approximately six months later.

Germline V lookup: CDR1 MNHNY, CDR2 SVGAGI (reference sequence). CDR3 length equals 14 residues. V gave up 2 bases and J gave up 0 bases, with 8 bases separating them. Using RNA transcripts as the source, TCR beta CDR3 regions were amplified. HTBI primers were employed in a first-round RT-PCR of the TCR CDR3. In TCRdb, the multiplex PCR reads were re-called with MiXCR into one record per CDR3 protein. The repertoire includes approximately 560,000 distinct CDR3 sequences, around 42% of them detected once, and about 7.9% sits in the top ten. Graves' hyperthyroidism without ophthalmopathy progression within 18 months was termed stable. Diagnosis of hyperthyroidism was new in patients aged 18 to 65, and its duration was under 2 months.

The sequence came from a woman in her late teens or twenties with Graves' hyperthyroidism. The rearrangement joins TRBV6-6 to TRBJ2-7; possible D gene TRBD2, 5 bases. The sample was peripheral blood or thyroid tissue (not recorded which). CDR3 loop: CASSYGLLSYEQYF. DNA of the CDR3: TGTGCCAGCAGTTACGGACTGCTCTCCTACGAGCAGTACTTC.